The clone carrying this TCR beta chain was observed at least ten times. The antigen remains unidentified. One heparinised blood draw, averaging roughly 120 mL, came from each donor. CD4+ cells of the naive, central memory, regulatory and stem cell-like memory types were sorted via CD45RO/CCR7/CD25/CD127/CD95/CD27. This entry comes from a study of beta chain features in type 1 diabetes. Overall study findings and caveats: PCR, the amplification step, might favor shorter templates, equally in patients and controls.

What was sequenced were expressed TCRB transcripts, since all of the isolated RNA had been reverse transcribed. Naive, central memory and regulatory T cell samples averaged approximately 3.5 million immunoSEQ reads each. Method: immunoSEQ multiplex PCR; TCRdb's copy keeps in-frame clones and lacks some. The sample consists of 130,000 to 150,000 clones, 10% of them appearing once. The CDR3 runs 13 residues. The germline V and J ends were trimmed by 3 bases and 4 bases, with 8 bases remaining between them. Germline V lookup: CDR1 SEHNR, CDR2 FQNEAQ (reference sequence). The sequence came from a man younger than 30 in good health. Sequenced input: naive CD4+ T cells from blood. The chain employs TRBV7-9 and TRBJ2-3; weak D call: TRBD1 (6 bases). The CDR3 sequence is CASSLNRADTQYF. In DNA form, the CDR3 reads TGTGCCAGCAGCTTGAACAGGGCAGATACGCAGTATTTT.